The entry below describes one T cell receptor (beta chain). One end of the junction does not line up with germline, which may come from a read error. Germline V CDR1 and CDR2: SEHNR, FQNEAQ (reference sequence). The CDR3 contains 12 residues. This entry belongs to a study of response to subunit inactivated influenza vaccine. TCRdb reprocessed the RT-PCR reads with MiXCR, giving one entry per CDR3 protein. The table shows about 300,000 distinct CDR3 sequences, with 21% occurring only once. The receptor was derived from a man aged 45-69 years who received an inactivated influenza vaccine. This chain joins TRBV7-9 and TRBJ1-5; the D is unclear. Sequenced material: PBMCs from blood, taken approximately 20 months after vaccination. CDR3 nucleotide sequence: TGTGCCAGCAGCTTAGGCGGGCAGCTCCAGCATTTT. As protein: CASSLGGQLQHF.